These 6 T cell receptor beta chains share one sample of origin, sequenced in a study of CD8 T cells in Susac syndrome. cDNA came from about 0.5 to 1 ug RNA primed by random hexamers. Each CDR3 protein is one row after TCRdb ran MiXCR on the immunoSEQ multiplex PCR reads. The sample has 170,000 or so distinct CDR3 sequences; 80% to 95% are singletons. Sequenced: CD4+ T cells from PBMCs. The receptors were gathered from a human donor with multiple sclerosis.

This clonotype came up once. The chain is built from TRBV19 and TRBJ1-2; D call uncertain. Between the trimmed V and J ends, which lost 5 bases and 7 bases, there was a span of 20 bases. CDR3 length equals 15 residues. The V gene's germline CDR1 is LNHDA and CDR2 SQIVND (reference sequence). The CDR3 sequence is CASSAIQAQGTGYTF. CDR3 nucleotide sequence: TGTGCCAGTAGTGCAATCCAGGCCCAAGGTACTGGCTACACCTTC. The full variable domain, its missing parts supplied by reference TRBV19 and TRBJ1-2, is DGGITQSPKYLFRKEGQNVTLSCEQNLNHDAMYWYRQDPGQGLRLIYYSQIVNDFQKGDIAEGYSVSREKKESFPLTVTSAQKNPTAFYLCASSAIQAQGTGYTFGSGTRLTVV.

The genes are TRBV5-4 and TRBJ2-5, with 9 positions matching TRBD2. This CDR3 has 15 amino acids. The V gene end was trimmed by 4 bases and the J gene end by 1 base; junction bases not matched to a gene: 5. The germline V gene has CDR1 SGHNT and CDR2 YYREEE (reference sequence). The CDR3 loop is CASSDAGGVQETQYF. Written as DNA, the CDR3 is TGTGCCAGCAGCGATGCGGGGGGGGTCCAAGAGACCCAGTACTTC.

This clonotype was seen a single time. The chain joins TRBV7-3 to TRBJ1-6; D is possibly TRBD1 (5 bases). The CDR3 runs 14 residues. Germline CDR1 SGHTA, CDR2 FQGTGA. Trimming removed 5 bases from V and 7 bases from J, with 12 bases in between. CDR3 coding DNA: TGTGCCAGCAGCCCAGGGTTAGGGAATTCACCCCTCCACTTT. Its protein product is CASSPGLGNSPLHF.

This chain joins TRBV30 and TRBJ1-2, with a possible D match to TRBD1 (5 bases). Looked up from germline, CDR1 is GTSNPN and CDR2 is SVGIG (reference sequence). V shed 5 bases and J shed 1 base, with 14 bases lying between them. This CDR3 is 14 amino acids long. CDR3 nucleotide sequence: TGTGCCTGGGGCCGAGGGGTAGTTAACTATGGCTACACCTTC. Protein sequence: CAWGRGVVNYGYTF.

The gene calls are TRBV30 and TRBJ2-1; D assignment may be TRBD1 or TRBD2 (6 bases each). The CDR3 totals 14 residues. Trimming stripped 2 bases from V and 7 bases from J, with 15 bases between. The V gene's germline CDR1 is GTSNPN and CDR2 SVGIG (reference sequence). The CDR3 bases are TGTGCCTGGAGTAGGGGGGTGCGAGGGAATGAGCAGTTCTTC. Amino acids: CAWSRGVRGNEQFF.

The chain uses TRBV14 and TRBJ1-1; D is ambiguous. V lost 2 bases to trimming and J lost 5 bases, with 12 bases between them. Germline values: CDR1 SGHDN, CDR2 FVKESK. The CDR3 covers 14 residues. This CDR3 is CASSQLSVETEAFF. CDR3 sequence (DNA): TGTGCCAGCAGCCAACTCTCAGTGGAAACTGAAGCTTTCTTT.